This T cell receptor beta chain was captured by sequencing in a study of blood T cell repertoires in COVID-19. The wider study: The samples span acute and convalescent COVID-19 from the United States, Italy and Spain. PBMCs, B-cell-depleted T cells, or T cells were the source of the cDNA or gDNA that made up the material.

Germline-derived CDR1 and CDR2 are SGHAT and FQDESV (reference sequence). This CDR3 contains 16 residues. Unmatched junction bases numbered 8, after V lost 6 bases and J lost 4 bases. Per the authors' pipeline: Researchers report that nucleated cell counts were estimated from reference gene primer amplification. The assay was immunoSEQ multiplex PCR, and TCRdb's table has in-frame clones only and misses some. The D gene and trimming were derived from the DNA, and the V and J assignments and clone size from that table. The sample carries some 180,000 clones, more than 75% recorded once. V usage is TRBV11-1 and J usage is TRBJ2-2, with 10 bases fitting TRBD1. The source is a man aged 50 or older who had recovered from COVID-19. The sequenced sample consisted of peripheral blood. The DNA for the CDR3 is TGTGCCAGCAGGGGGACAGGGGCCTTAGGCACCGGGGAGCTGTTTTTT. This sequence encodes CASRGTGALGTGELFF.